These 28 T cell receptor beta chains came from one sample sequenced in a study of siplizumab effects on memory and regulatory T cells. Clones were sequenced by immunoSEQ multiplex PCR, and TCRdb holds only the in-frame ones, with some missing. Of 100,000 or so clones listed, under 95% are singletons. The sequenced sample was CD4+ T cells sorted from blood. The receptor source for this set is a human donor in good health.

The chain is built from TRBV19 and TRBJ2-2, with 10 bases lining up with TRBD2. With V trimmed by 6 bases and J by 3 bases, 19 bases remained unmatched. Germline V lookup: CDR1 LNHDA, CDR2 SQIVND (reference sequence). The CDR3 is 20 amino acids. DNA of the CDR3: TGTGCCAGTAGCCAAACCCGGATAGCGGGGGGAGAAGGAGACACCGGGGAGCTGTTTTTT. As protein: CASSQTRIAGGEGDTGELFF.

This chain connects TRBV11-2 to TRBJ2-3, with 9 nucleotides matching TRBD2. In germline, CDR1 is SGHAT, CDR2 FQNNGV. CDR3 length: 15 amino acids. The ends lost 7 bases at V and 1 base at J; junction bases unmatched: 6. CDR3 in amino acids: CASKPGLAGTDTQYF. The CDR3 DNA sequence: TGTGCCAGCAAACCGGGACTAGCCGGCACAGATACGCAGTATTTT.

The chain recombines TRBV9 with TRBJ2-1, with TRBD1 matching over 9 bases. The CDR3 totals 16 residues. The V gene's germline CDR1 is SGDLS and CDR2 YYNGEE. With 0 bases clipped from V and 4 bases from J, the junction kept 5 bases outside the gene matches. In DNA form, the CDR3 reads TGTGCCAGCAGCGTAGCCTGGACAGGGGTATACAATGAGCAGTTCTTC. Translated, it gives CASSVAWTGVYNEQFF. The variable domain in full, with the rest retrieved from reference TRBV9 and TRBJ2-1, is DSGVTQTPKHLITATGQRVTLRCSPRSGDLSVYWYQQSLDQGLQFLIQYYNGEERAKGNILERFSAQQFPDLHSELNLSSLELGDSALYFCASSVAWTGVYNEQFFGPGTRLTVL.

Concerning this clone: At one end the junction does not follow the germline gene, possibly because of a read error. V gene TRBV15 combines with J gene TRBJ1-6, with D uncertain. CDR3 length equals 18 residues. Germline V gene lookup returns CDR1 LNHNV and CDR2 YYDKDF (reference sequence). This CDR3 is CAASRILSSSSYNSPLHF. Written as DNA, the CDR3 is TGTGCCGCCAGCAGAATTTTAAGCTCAAGCTCCTATAATTCACCCCTCCACTTT.

The chain is built from TRBV19 and TRBJ2-3; weak D call: TRBD2 (6 bases). Germline loops: CDR1 LNHDA, CDR2 SQIVND (reference sequence). V dropped 5 bases and J dropped 8 bases, with 26 bases sitting between them. The CDR3 sequence is 17 residues long. Written as DNA, the CDR3 is TGTGCCAGTAGTTTTGCCCCCCTAGTTGGTAAGGAGGGTACGCAGTATTTT. As protein: CASSFAPLVGKEGTQYF.

The V gene is TRBV6-1, the J gene TRBJ1-1; D ambiguous. There are 12 residues in the CDR3. Germline V gene sequence: CDR1 MNHNS, CDR2 SASEGT. Deletions cut 7 bases from V and 3 bases from J, with 9 bases between. CDR3 sequence (DNA): TGTGCCAGCACGACATATTACACTGAAGCTTTCTTT. It codes for CASTTYYTEAFF.

The chain has TRBV5-1 and TRBJ2-7; tentatively, D is TRBD1 (5 bases). Germline V gene data show CDR1 as SGHRS and CDR2 as YFSETQ. This CDR3 has 13 amino acids. The V end lost 5 bases, the J end lost 3 bases, and 12 bases lay between the germline ends. CDR3 DNA sequence: TGCGCCAGCAGACCCGACAGTTTCTACGAGCAGTACTTC. Protein sequence: CASRPDSFYEQYF.

The CDR3 bases are TGTGCCAGCAGCTCCACAAACTCTGGAAACACCATATATTTT. The encoded protein is CASSSTNSGNTIYF. The chain carries TRBV7-9 and TRBJ1-3; D is ambiguous. Between the trimmed V and J ends, which lost 4 bases and 0 bases, there was a span of 7 bases. CDR1 and CDR2 (germline): SEHNR, FQNEAQ (reference sequence). This CDR3 region has 14 residues.

V is TRBV18 and J is TRBJ2-1; the D is unclear. The germline V gene encodes CDR1 KGHSH and CDR2 LQKENI. The CDR3 runs 14 residues. Deletions cut 1 base from V and 8 bases from J, with 12 bases between. The CDR3 sequence: CASSPQGPSDEQFF. CDR3 nucleotide sequence: TGTGCCAGCTCACCACAAGGGCCCTCGGATGAGCAGTTCTTC.

V gene TRBV19 combines with J gene TRBJ2-2, with D possibly matching TRBD1 (5 bases). CDR3 length: 13 residues. Germline values: CDR1 LNHDA, CDR2 SQIVND (reference sequence). The V end lost 5 bases, the J end lost 7 bases, and 11 bases lay between the germline ends. This chain's CDR3 is CASSERGGGELFF. CDR3 DNA sequence: TGTGCCAGTAGTGAAAGGGGCGGCGGGGAGCTGTTTTTT.

This chain joins TRBV19 and TRBJ1-1; weak D call: TRBD1 (6 bases). This CDR3 region has 13 residues. Trimming shortened V by 3 bases and J by 8 bases, and 13 bases separated the two germline ends. CDR1 and CDR2 (germline): LNHDA, SQIVND (reference sequence). The CDR3 nucleotides read TGTGCCAGTAGTATCAACTGGGGGCCCGAAGCTTTCTTT. Its translation is CASSINWGPEAFF.

Only one count was recorded for this clone. CDR3 region: CASSLGGGHEYQETQYF. The CDR3 DNA follows: TGTGCCAGCAGCTTAGGTGGAGGACACGAGTACCAAGAGACCCAGTACTTC. The rearrangement joins TRBV11-3 to TRBJ2-5; the D gene could be TRBD1 or TRBD2 (5 bases each). The CDR3 runs to 17 residues. Germline V gives CDR1 SGHNT, CDR2 YENEEA. The germline V and J ends were trimmed by 1 base and 0 bases, with 15 bases remaining between them. The variable domain in full, completed from reference TRBV11-3 and TRBJ2-5, reads EAGVVQSPRYKIIEKKQPVAFWCNPISGHNTLYWYLQNLGQGPELLIRYENEEAVDDSQLPKDRFSAERLKGVDSTLKIQPAELGDSAVYLCASSLGGGHEYQETQYFGPGTRLLVL.

This sequence joins TRBV5-1 and TRBJ2-1, with D hard to call. V was shortened by 0 bases and J by 4 bases, with 11 bases between the two germline ends. The CDR3 spans 15 residues. Germline V gene lookup returns CDR1 SGHRS and CDR2 YFSETQ. CDR3 nucleotide sequence: TGCGCCAGCAGCTTGGCTGGGGAACAATACAATGAGCAGTTCTTC. Amino acids: CASSLAGEQYNEQFF.

The V and J genes are TRBV5-6 and TRBJ2-7; 11 bases match TRBD1. Germline V gene sequence: CDR1 SGHDT, CDR2 YYEEEE. The ends lost 4 bases at V and 3 bases at J; junction bases unmatched: 18. The CDR3 consists of 19 residues. DNA for the CDR3: TGTGCCAGCAGCGCGCAGGTCCGGGACAGGGGGGCCGACTACTACGAGCAGTACTTC. Residues: CASSAQVRDRGADYYEQYF. Combining the CDR3 with reference TRBV5-6 and TRBJ2-7 gives the whole variable domain DAGVTQSPTHLIKTRGQQVTLRCSPKSGHDTVSWYQQALGQGPQFIFQYYEEEERQRGNFPDRFSGHQFPNYSSELNVNALLLGDSALYLCASSAQVRDRGADYYEQYFGPGTRLTVT.

The J gene is TRBJ1-6, the V gene TRBV18; 8 bases map to TRBD1. V gave up 3 bases and J gave up 5 bases; unmatched junction bases: 3. CDR3 size: 15 residues. Per germline, CDR1 KGHSH and CDR2 LQKENI. CDR3 region: CASSPQGAHNSPLHF. The CDR3 DNA sequence: TGTGCCAGCTCACCGCAGGGGGCTCATAATTCACCCCTCCACTTT.

J is TRBJ2-4 and V is TRBV9; TRBD2 is a possible D gene (6 bases). The CDR3 covers 12 residues. The germline V gene encodes CDR1 SGDLS and CDR2 YYNGEE. Trimming cost V 3 bases and J 10 bases, with 11 bases left between them. CDR3 region: CASSGGDPIQYF. DNA for the CDR3: TGTGCCAGCAGCGGCGGGGACCCAATTCAGTACTTC.

The chain links TRBV7-8 to TRBJ2-7; no firm D call. Trimming left V 2 bases short and J 4 bases short, with 6 bases between. There are 12 residues in the CDR3. The V gene's germline CDR1 is SGHVS and CDR2 FQNEAQ. The CDR3 sequence: CASSLLDYEQYF. In DNA form, the CDR3 reads TGTGCCAGCAGCTTACTAGATTACGAGCAGTACTTC.

The chain uses TRBV7-9 and TRBJ1-4; D is perhaps TRBD1 (6 bases). CDR1 is SEHNR and CDR2 is FQNEAQ in the germline V gene (reference sequence). Trimming shortened V by 5 bases and J by 5 bases, and 15 bases separated the two germline ends. This CDR3 is 15 amino acids long. The CDR3 DNA sequence: TGTGCCAGCAGCCCAGCTGGGGGGCAGAATGAAAAACTGTTTTTT. Translated: CASSPAGGQNEKLFF.

This clone has a handful of counts. The chain has TRBV6-1 and TRBJ1-1, with TRBD1 matching over 7 bases. Looked up from germline, CDR1 is MNHNS and CDR2 is SASEGT. Trimming took 6 bases from V and 10 from J; bases not matched to a gene: 8. This CDR3 spans 12 amino acids. The CDR3 region has the DNA TGTGCCAGCAGCGGTGTGGGACAGCTAGCTTTCTTT. Translation gives CASSGVGQLAFF.

The chain carries TRBV9 and TRBJ2-1; 13 positions agree with TRBD2. CDR1 and CDR2 from the germline V gene are SGDLS and YYNGEE. This CDR3 spans 16 amino acids. V lost 2 bases to trimming and J lost 4 bases; unmatched junction nucleotides: 3. The CDR3 loop is CASSVGGLAGYNEQFF. The CDR3 DNA follows: TGTGCCAGCAGCGTGGGGGGACTAGCGGGGTACAATGAGCAGTTCTTC.

The chain recombines TRBV4-2 with TRBJ2-3, with TRBD2 matching over 8 bases. Germline V gives CDR1 LGHNA, CDR2 YNFKEQ. CDR3 length: 17 residues. Trimming at V came to 3 bases and at J to 5 bases, leaving 13 bases not matched to a gene. The CDR3 spells CASSQAEREFGKDTQYF. The CDR3 DNA reads as TGTGCCAGCAGCCAGGCCGAGCGGGAGTTTGGAAAAGATACGCAGTATTTT.

The chain uses TRBV7-8 and TRBJ1-4; 9 nucleotides line up with TRBD1. CDR3 length equals 15 residues. Germline CDR1 reads SGHVS; CDR2 reads FQNEAQ. The junction had 9 bases not matched to a gene; V was cut back by 5 bases and J by 8 bases. The CDR3 here is CASSGADRGNEKLFF. The CDR3, as DNA: TGTGCCAGCAGCGGAGCGGACAGGGGAAACGAAAAACTGTTTTTT.

J is TRBJ1-5 and V is TRBV6-5; 10 bases are shared with TRBD1. Germline trimming cut 6 bases from V and 6 bases from J; bases unmatched to any gene: 2. The CDR3 has 13 residues. CDR1 and CDR2 (germline): MNHEY, SVGAGI. CDR3 loop: CASSDRGRQPQHF. The CDR3 DNA is TGTGCCAGCAGCGACAGGGGGCGTCAGCCCCAGCATTTT.

The chain joins TRBV4-3 to TRBJ1-2; D gene unclear. Trimming shortened V by 1 base and J by 7 bases, and 22 bases separated the two germline ends. Germline V lookup: CDR1 LGHNA, CDR2 YSLEER. CDR3 length equals 17 residues. The chain's CDR3 is CASSQGLTPGISGGYTF. In nucleotides, the CDR3 is TGCGCCAGCAGCCAAGGCCTGACACCCGGGATCTCGGGTGGCTACACCTTC.

J is TRBJ2-7 and V is TRBV2, with 7 bases fitting TRBD2. CDR1 and CDR2 (germline): SNHLY, FYNNEI. This CDR3 is 14 amino acids long. The junction had 8 bases not matched to a gene; V was cut back by 5 bases and J by 4 bases. Here the CDR3 reads CASSPRTSLYEQYF. CDR3 bases: TGTGCCAGCAGTCCACGGACTAGTTTATACGAGCAGTACTTC. Filled out from reference TRBV2 and TRBJ2-7, the complete variable domain reads EPEVTQTPSHQVTQMGQEVILRCVPISNHLYFYWYRQILGQKVEFLVSFYNNEISEKSEIFDDQFSVERPDGSNFTLKIRSTKLEDSAMYFCASSPRTSLYEQYFGPGTRLTVT.

The table lists this clone with a few counts. J is TRBJ1-5 and V is TRBV19; D is ambiguous. The CDR3 is 12 amino acids. Deletions cut 7 bases from V and 11 bases from J, with 15 bases between. Germline CDR1 is LNHDA and CDR2 is SQIVND (reference sequence). As DNA, the CDR3 is TGTGCCAGTAAAGGCCCCGTTGGGGCCCAGCATTTT. Amino acids: CASKGPVGAQHF.

The CDR3 region is CASSTGGPNEKLFF. DNA of the CDR3: TGTGCCAGCAGTACAGGGGGACCAAATGAAAAACTGTTTTTT. J is TRBJ1-4 and V is TRBV6-5, with 8 nucleotides matching TRBD1. J was trimmed by 5 bases and V by 5 bases; bases with no gene match: 4. In germline, CDR1 is MNHEY, CDR2 SVGAGI. The CDR3 has 14 residues.

This chain links TRBV9 with TRBJ2-3; weak D call: TRBD1 (6 bases). V was clipped by 0 bases and J by 0 bases, with 8 bases between them. The CDR3 length is 15 residues. CDR1 SGDLS and CDR2 YYNGEE come from the germline V gene. In DNA, the CDR3 is TGTGCCAGCAGCGTAGCAGGGGCTAGCACAGATACGCAGTATTTT. Protein: CASSVAGASTDTQYF.